Presented here are 24 T cell receptor beta chains from one specimen sequenced in a study of T cell repertoires in cytomegalovirus infection (dated by TCRdb to about 2019). The treatment or condition label here, explained by the study, means: in vitro stimulation with specific CMV peptide epitopes to enrich CMV-specific T cells. The antigens these receptors bind are not known. The sequencer listed for this sample is Illumina HiSeq 1500. TCRdb took the public reads, trimmed them with fastp at Q25, ran MiXCR for clone calling and kept in-frame beta chains. Entries are consolidated by CDR3 protein sequence, retaining the most common genes and DNA. The sample includes approximately 300,000 distinct CDR3 sequences, with around 29% observed a single time. Around 18% of the sample is in the top ten clones. This specimen was cultured PBMCs, taken from culture after CMV antigen stimulation. Source of these receptors: a human donor in good health (CMV status not recorded). Some clones in this sample may be carry-over from other donors' samples.

Ten or more counts support this clonotype. V gene TRBV7-8 combines with J gene TRBJ2-7; D gene ambiguous. The CDR3 contains 13 residues. Trimming shortened V by 3 bases and J by 1 base, and 7 bases separated the two germline ends. Per the germline V gene, CDR1 is SGHVS and CDR2 is FQNEAQ. Here the CDR3 reads CASSFGESYEQYF. As DNA, the CDR3 is TGTGCCAGCAGCTTTGGGGAATCCTACGAGCAGTACTTC.

This sequence joins TRBV10-3 and TRBJ2-7; D is unresolved. The CDR3 runs to 13 residues. Germline V gives CDR1 ENHRY, CDR2 SYGVKD. Between the trimmed V and J ends, which lost 0 bases and 7 bases, there was a span of 10 bases. DNA for the CDR3: TGTGCCATCAGTGAGTCGATGGGTTGGGAGCAGTACTTC. It is translated as CAISESMGWEQYF.

The chain links TRBV18 to TRBJ1-5; D is uncertain. Germline V gene data show CDR1 as KGHSH and CDR2 as LQKENI. The V end was cut by 5 bases, the J end by 5 bases, with 10 bases between. This CDR3 region has 13 residues. The CDR3 loop is CASSTARDQPQHF. DNA of the CDR3: TGTGCCAGCTCAACCGCGCGGGATCAGCCCCAGCATTTT.

This clonotype appeared a few times. This chain connects TRBV27 to TRBJ2-7; D may be TRBD1 (8 bases). Germline V gene lookup returns CDR1 MNHEY and CDR2 SMNVEV (reference sequence). The V end was cut by 5 bases, the J end by 3 bases, with 29 bases between. The CDR3 runs to 19 residues. CDR3 in amino acids: CASSPRWTGRVGRDYEQYF. In nucleotides, the CDR3 is TGTGCCAGCAGTCCCCGCTGGACAGGGAGGGTAGGTAGGGACTACGAGCAGTACTTC.

To note about this clonotype: Sequence at one end of the junction differs from germline and may be a read error. The chain carries TRBV6-6 and TRBJ1-1; D is uncertain. Per germline, CDR1 MNHNY and CDR2 SVGAGI (reference sequence). CDR3 length: 14 amino acids. Here the CDR3 reads CASGYSRDYTEAFF. CDR3 nucleotide sequence: TGTGCCAGCGGTTACAGTCGCGACTACACTGAAGCTTTCTTT.

At least ten counts were recorded for this clonotype. The rearrangement links TRBV7-2 to TRBJ2-3; D remains unclear. Trimming took 4 bases from V and 6 from J, leaving 17 bases between them. CDR1 is SGHTA and CDR2 is FQGNSA in the germline V gene. The CDR3 has 15 amino acids. In nucleotides, the CDR3 is TGTGCCAGCAGCTCCGCAGCACAACGGCGGGATACGCAGTATTTT. As protein: CASSSAAQRRDTQYF.

J is TRBJ1-2 and V is TRBV5-1; TRBD1 matches 11 bases. The CDR3 has 15 amino acids. V gave up 4 bases and J gave up 4 bases; unmatched junction bases: 6. Looked up from germline, CDR1 is SGHRS and CDR2 is YFSETQ. In DNA form, the CDR3 reads TGCGCCAGCAGCGAAGGACAGGGGGCATTCTATGGCTACACCTTC. Residues: CASSEGQGAFYGYTF.

CDR3 residues: CATSQTGVEAFF. The CDR3, as DNA: TGTGCCACCAGTCAAACAGGAGTGGAAGCTTTCTTT. The chain is built from TRBV24-1 and TRBJ1-1; D might be TRBD1 (5 bases). The germline CDR1 and CDR2 sequences are KGHDR and SFDVKD. The CDR3 covers 12 residues. V gave up 6 bases and J gave up 8 bases, with 12 bases separating them.

This clonotype has at least ten counts. The chain joins TRBV7-3 to TRBJ2-7; the D gene is possibly TRBD1 (7 bases). V was trimmed by 5 bases and J by 7 bases, leaving 18 bases between them. The CDR3 has 14 amino acids. Germline assignment: CDR1 SGHTA and CDR2 FQGTGA. The CDR3 protein is CASSLLGGGREQYF. Here the CDR3 DNA reads TGTGCCAGCAGCCTTCTCGGAGGGGGCAGGGAGCAGTACTTC.

The chain combines TRBV10-3 with TRBJ1-5; 9 nucleotides agree with TRBD1. V lost 10 bases and J lost 6; bases outside the gene matches: 13. Germline V gene lookup returns CDR1 ENHRY and CDR2 SYGVKD. This CDR3 is 15 amino acids long. The CDR3 protein is CATRDLGQGIQPQHF. In DNA form, the CDR3 reads TGTGCCACTAGGGACTTGGGACAGGGTATTCAGCCCCAGCATTTT.

In its sample, this clonotype was seen a few times. The chain joins TRBV20-1 to TRBJ1-5, with D unresolved. The CDR3 spans 13 residues. The V end was cut by 6 bases, the J end by 5 bases, with 14 bases between. CDR1 and CDR2 (germline): DFQATT, SNEGSKA (reference sequence). CDR3 sequence: CSAESGSDQPQHF. In DNA form, the CDR3 reads TGCAGTGCCGAGTCGGGTTCGGATCAGCCCCAGCATTTT.

The V and J genes are TRBV7-8 and TRBJ2-5, with D unclear. The CDR3 is 16 residues long. Germline loops: CDR1 SGHVS, CDR2 FQNEAQ. V lost 3 bases and J lost 3, with 17 bases in between. The CDR3 reads CASSFRRNAWKETQYF. CDR3 nucleotides: TGTGCCAGCAGCTTTAGACGGAACGCGTGGAAAGAGACCCAGTACTTC.

This clonotype was found many times. The chain has TRBV7-2 and TRBJ2-5; TRBD2 matches 11 bases. Germline loops: CDR1 SGHTA, CDR2 FQGNSA. The CDR3 length is 17 residues. With 1 base clipped from V and 4 bases from J, the junction kept 8 bases outside the gene matches. This chain's CDR3 is CASSLGASGRYLETQYF. CDR3 nucleotides: TGTGCCAGCAGCTTAGGGGCTAGCGGGAGGTATCTAGAGACCCAGTACTTC.

The V gene is TRBV6-1, the J gene TRBJ1-1, with 10 bases lining up with TRBD1. The CDR3 contains 16 residues. Unmatched junction bases numbered 8, after V lost 3 bases and J lost 4 bases. From germline, CDR1 is MNHNS and CDR2 SASEGT. This CDR3 reads CASSDLDRGFITEAFF. DNA of the CDR3: TGTGCCAGCAGTGACTTGGACAGGGGGTTTATCACTGAAGCTTTCTTT.

J is TRBJ2-1 and V is TRBV5-6; 9 bases fit TRBD2. The CDR3 length is 15 residues. From germline, CDR1 is SGHDT and CDR2 YYEEEE. The J segment lost 2 bases and the V segment lost 2 bases, leaving 2 bases of the junction unmatched. CDR3 bases: TGTGCCAGCAGCTTCGGCGGGGGGGCCTACAATGAGCAGTTCTTC. Translating gives CASSFGGGAYNEQFF.

Only a few counts were recorded for this clonotype. The rearrangement links TRBV29-1 to TRBJ2-1, with 7 bases aligning to TRBD2. J lost 6 bases, V lost 6 bases, and 2 bases had no gene match. This CDR3 comprises 11 residues. CDR1 SQVTM and CDR2 ANQGSEA come from the germline V gene. The CDR3 sequence: CSVPSGNEQFF. The CDR3 DNA reads as TGCAGCGTACCTAGCGGCAATGAGCAGTTCTTC.

This clonotype turned up a few times. The chain employs TRBV7-4 and TRBJ2-7; D possibly matches TRBD1 or TRBD2 (5 bases each). Germline V gene lookup returns CDR1 SGHVT and CDR2 SQSDAQ. The V end lost 2 bases, the J end lost 0 bases, and 17 bases lay between the germline ends. The CDR3 totals 17 residues. CDR3 sequence reads: CASSLSAGQGPSYEQYF. CDR3 sequence (DNA): TGTGCCAGCAGCTTAAGCGCTGGGCAGGGACCCTCCTACGAGCAGTACTTC. Supplemented by reference TRBV7-4 and TRBJ2-7, the full variable domain reads GAGVSQSPRYKVAKRGRDVALRCDSISGHVTLYWYRQTLGQGSEVLTYSQSDAQRDKSGRPSGRFSAERPERSVSTLKIQRTEQGDSAVYLCASSLSAGQGPSYEQYFGPGTRLTVT.

The genes are TRBV7-6 and TRBJ2-5; D is tentatively TRBD1 or TRBD2 (5 bases each). Germline CDR1 and CDR2: SGHVS and FNYEAQ. The CDR3 sequence is 15 residues long. V was pared by 6 bases and J by 5 bases, with 19 bases between. The CDR3 sequence: CASRPGPRGVETQYF. DNA of the CDR3: TGTGCCAGCAGACCCGGGCCCCGAGGGGTTGAGACCCAGTACTTC.

This clonotype was seen repeatedly, ten times or more. The chain carries TRBV7-9 and TRBJ2-5, with TRBD2 matching over 10 bases. The CDR3 has 17 amino acids. Looked up from germline, CDR1 is SEHNR and CDR2 is FQNEAQ (reference sequence). J lost 1 base, V lost 2 bases, and 7 bases had no gene match. CDR3 bases: TGTGCCAGCAGCTTACGCGGACTAGCGGACCCCCAAGAGACCCAGTACTTC. Translation: CASSLRGLADPQETQYF.

The V and J genes are TRBV10-3 and TRBJ2-1, with 12 bases aligning to TRBD2. V shed 5 bases, J shed 8 bases, and the junction held 4 bases outside the gene matches. Germline V gene lookup returns CDR1 ENHRY and CDR2 SYGVKD. CDR3 length: 14 residues. DNA of the CDR3: TGTGCCATCAGTACTAGCGGGGGGAAGGATGAGCAGTTCTTC. Its protein product is CAISTSGGKDEQFF.

This clonotype turned up a few times. Here the CDR3 reads CSAPTVGAKNIQYF. In DNA form, the CDR3 reads TGCAGTGCTCCGACCGTGGGGGCCAAAAACATTCAGTACTTC. The chain links TRBV20-1 to TRBJ2-4; D remains ambiguous. Trimming left V 5 bases short and J 1 base short, with 12 bases between. Germline V gene lookup returns CDR1 DFQATT and CDR2 SNEGSKA (reference sequence). The CDR3 runs to 14 residues.

The V and J genes are TRBV7-9 and TRBJ2-5, with 13 nucleotides matching TRBD2. Germline V gene data show CDR1 as SEHNR and CDR2 as FQNEAQ (reference sequence). CDR3 length equals 16 residues. J was trimmed by 5 bases and V by 7 bases; bases with no gene match: 10. CDR3 DNA sequence: TGTGCCAGCATCCCGGGACTAGCGGGATTGGGGGAGACCCAGTACTTC. Translated: CASIPGLAGLGETQYF.

Only a few counts were recorded for this clonotype. This chain connects TRBV7-8 to TRBJ1-5; D might be TRBD1 (6 bases). The germline CDR1 and CDR2 sequences are SGHVS and FQNEAQ. This CDR3 has 15 amino acids. Trimming cost V 7 bases and J 8 bases, with 21 bases left between them. The CDR3 DNA sequence: TGTGCCAGCACCCCGAATCAGGGGCTCTTAGAGCCCCAGCATTTT. Its protein is CASTPNQGLLEPQHF.

This clonotype was seen many times. This chain links TRBV7-9 with TRBJ2-7; weak D call: TRBD2 (7 bases). Germline V gene data show CDR1 as SEHNR and CDR2 as FQNEAQ (reference sequence). CDR3 length: 15 amino acids. Trimming cost V 5 bases and J 6 bases, with 20 bases left between them. CDR3 DNA: TGTGCCAGCAGCACTCCTCCGAAGGGGGGGTTCGAGCAGTACTTC. Its protein product is CASSTPPKGGFEQYF.